Listed below are T cell receptor beta chains from one sample, sequenced in a study of OX40 agonist ivuxolimab in advanced cancers. This table comes from immunoSEQ multiplex PCR, and its TCRdb copy is limited to in-frame clones, with some not included. The sample lists over 45,000 clones, 70% to 80% seen once, with over 1% in the top ten. Source: CD4+ or CD8+ T cells sorted from blood, taken in a trial of the OX40 agonist ivuxolimab. Receptor source: an adult with an advanced solid tumor such as melanoma, head and neck, liver or kidney cancer. Each CDR3 is given without its conserved first and last residue. A D gene is named only where the DNA matches it firmly.

d_call: .
v_call: TRBV18
cdr3_aa: ASSPQALGINQPQH

d_call: TRBD2
v_call: TRBV7-2
cdr3_aa: ASSLWTSSYNEQF

d_call: .
v_call: TRBV28
cdr3_aa: ASSLTRHEQY

d_call: TRBD1
v_call: TRBV19
cdr3_aa: ASSARDRSLKAF

d_call: .
v_call: TRBV2
cdr3_aa: ASSEKGSSGANVLT

d_call: .
v_call: TRBV7-2
cdr3_aa: ASSLATKGYEQY

d_call: .
v_call: TRBV5-1
cdr3_aa: ASSLVLDPNEQF

d_call: .
v_call: TRBV5-6
cdr3_aa: ASSELGQNTGELF

d_call: TRBD1
v_call: TRBV6-4
cdr3_aa: ATPSTGTGSYGYT

d_call: .
v_call: TRBV5-1
cdr3_aa: ASSLGTDSEQY

d_call: TRBD2
v_call: TRBV15
cdr3_aa: ATSRKGLADYNEQF

d_call: .
v_call: TRBV6-5
cdr3_aa: ASSYTPEGSGNTIY

d_call: .
v_call: TRBV30
cdr3_aa: AWKHPGLAKNIQY

d_call: .
v_call: TRBV7-9
cdr3_aa: ASSSGRMAIYEQY

d_call: .
v_call: TRBV5-1
cdr3_aa: ASSLYRGYEQY

d_call: TRBD1
v_call: TRBV6-1
cdr3_aa: ASSIDRGLGTQY

d_call: TRBD1
v_call: TRBV2
cdr3_aa: ASAGVDRVLTEAF

d_call: .
v_call: TRBV19
cdr3_aa: ASSKAPGGTEAF

d_call: .
v_call: TRBV9
cdr3_aa: ASSASIQDTIY

d_call: TRBD1
v_call: TRBV9
cdr3_aa: ASSISDRGLTEAF